This T cell receptor (beta chain) was recovered during a study of CD8 T cells in acute hepatitis C reinfection (dated by TCRdb to the early 2020s). For the study in its entirety: Both during acute infection and after viral clearance, the study profiled the TCRbeta repertoire of CD8+ T cells that were specific for the HCV NS3-1073 epitope. Paired acute and follow-up samples were contributed by four of the spontaneous resolvers. General conclusions and limits of the study: CDR3 sequences shared with other epitopes were rare, and differing sequencing approaches may have limited exact matching. NS3-1073 specific repertoires were highly diverse, with no significant diversity differences between acute resolver, follow-up resolver and acute chronic samples. About a dozen public clonotypes were found regardless of outcome, and V04-02/J02-02 was used by one public clonotype. All groups showed preferential use of the TRBV04 and TRBV06 gene families, a pattern that overrepresentation in the naive pool did not explain. Follow-up repertoires were not available for chronically infected subjects, because NS3-1073 specific cells were too rare to be sorted. Only the TCRbeta chain was sequenced in bulk, so alphabeta pairing of public clonotypes could not be determined.

Genomic DNA was extracted from the FACS-sorted cells, and the TCRbeta chains were sequenced by the commercial immunoSEQ service. The paper's data handling went like this. ImmunoSEQ Analyzer software v3.0 and R v3.5.1 were used to analyze the repertoire data. Only productive rearrangements were analyzed, because sequences with stop codons or out-of-frame rearrangements were removed. Simpson diversity, Shannon entropy, CDR3 length and nucleotide addition metrics were obtained from the sequencing provider. Based on frequency, clonotypes were placed into dominant, sub-dominant, low or lowest abundance groups, and clonotypes under 0.1% were left out of most analyses. A CDR3 amino acid clonotype was called public when found in at least two subjects at a cumulative frequency of at least 0.5%. The clones in this table, taken by TCRdb from immuneACCESS, are in-frame only. Not every clone is retained; where verified, under half of the shortfall comes from an unresolved V gene, and the cause of the rest is unknown. D and trimming were read from the DNA, whereas the V and J calls and clone size are those reported in that table. The sample data list tens of thousands of clones, and 75% to 90% of these were observed just once. Approximately 11% of the sample is taken by the ten largest.

The CDR3 holds 13 amino acids from the cysteine to the phenylalanine. The kept DNA is CDR3 alone, 39 bases in frame from the first base. Taken from the germline V gene, the CDR1 and CDR2 loops are SGDLS and YYNGEE. Relative to germline, V is 3 bases shorter and J is 4 bases shorter, with 10 bases between their ends. Interpreted using the paper, the time point label stands for: naive CD8 control sorted from an acute-time-point sample. Enrolled in the Montreal Hepatitis C Cohort (HEPCO) in Canada, the donors were people who inject drugs, and these donors were followed every 3 months. Acute primary HCV infection was defined as a positive HCV RNA or antibody test that came after a negative test within the prior 24 weeks. Cells were surface stained with CD3, CD8 and CD45RO antibodies, and an aqua fixable dye was used to exclude dead cells. Among the cohort members were 7 or 8 spontaneous resolvers, with spontaneous resolution defined as HCV RNA clearance within 24 weeks. Once thawed from cryostorage, peripheral blood mononuclear cells underwent negative selection via the MACS CD8+ T cell Isolation Kit to obtain CD8+ T cells. A BD FACSAria II cell sorter was used for cell sorting.

Comment on this clone: Its antigen target is currently unknown. The input lacks base qualities; no much larger clone sits a single base away.

In this chain, TRBV9 is recombined with TRBJ2-5; tentative D gene TRBD1, with 5 bases matching. The sequence came from a woman younger than 35 who spontaneously cleared hepatitis C infection. Sample: naive CD8+ T cells from PBMCs. This specimen's cell subset or site label, per the study, means: sorted total naive CD45RO-negative CD8+ T cells. The DNA sequence is given as TGTGCCAGCAGCGACAGGTTTGGAGAGACCCAGTACTTC. It translates as CASSDRFGETQYF.